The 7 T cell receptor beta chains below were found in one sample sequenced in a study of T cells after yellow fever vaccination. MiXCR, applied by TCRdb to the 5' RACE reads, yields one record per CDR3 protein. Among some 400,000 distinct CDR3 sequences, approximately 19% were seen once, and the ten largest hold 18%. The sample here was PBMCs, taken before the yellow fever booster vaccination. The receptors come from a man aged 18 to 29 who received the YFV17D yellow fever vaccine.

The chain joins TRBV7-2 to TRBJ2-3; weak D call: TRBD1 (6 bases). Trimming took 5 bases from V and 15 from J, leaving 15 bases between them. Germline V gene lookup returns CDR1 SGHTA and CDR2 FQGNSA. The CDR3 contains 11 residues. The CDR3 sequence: CASSQRQAPYF. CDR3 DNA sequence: TGTGCCAGCAGCCAACGACAGGCGCCTTATTTT.

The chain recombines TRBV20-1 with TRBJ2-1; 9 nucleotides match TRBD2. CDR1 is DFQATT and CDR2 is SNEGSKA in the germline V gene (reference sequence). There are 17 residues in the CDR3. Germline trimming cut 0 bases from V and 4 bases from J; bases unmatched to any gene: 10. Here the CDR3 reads CSARDVERGASYNEQFF. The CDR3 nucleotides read TGCAGTGCTAGAGATGTCGAGCGGGGGGCTTCTTACAATGAGCAGTTCTTC.

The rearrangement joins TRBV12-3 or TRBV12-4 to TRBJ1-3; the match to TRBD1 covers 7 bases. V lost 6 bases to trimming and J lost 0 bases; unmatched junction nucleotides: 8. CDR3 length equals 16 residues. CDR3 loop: CASREQGTLSGNTIYF. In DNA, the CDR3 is TGTGCCAGCAGGGAACAGGGGACACTCTCTGGAAACACCATATATTTT.

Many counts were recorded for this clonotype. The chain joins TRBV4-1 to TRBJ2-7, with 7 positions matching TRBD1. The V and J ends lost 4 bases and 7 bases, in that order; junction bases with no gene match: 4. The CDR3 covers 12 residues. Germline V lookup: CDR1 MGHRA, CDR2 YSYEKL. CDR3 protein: CASSLQGREQYF. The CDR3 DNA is TGCGCCAGCAGCCTACAGGGGCGGGAGCAGTACTTC.

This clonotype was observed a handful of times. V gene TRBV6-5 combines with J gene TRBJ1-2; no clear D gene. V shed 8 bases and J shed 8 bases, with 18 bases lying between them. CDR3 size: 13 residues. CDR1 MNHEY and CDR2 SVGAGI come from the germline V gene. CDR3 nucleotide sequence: TGTGCCAGCGGCGAATCGGACCGGCCAGGCTACACCTTC. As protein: CASGESDRPGYTF.

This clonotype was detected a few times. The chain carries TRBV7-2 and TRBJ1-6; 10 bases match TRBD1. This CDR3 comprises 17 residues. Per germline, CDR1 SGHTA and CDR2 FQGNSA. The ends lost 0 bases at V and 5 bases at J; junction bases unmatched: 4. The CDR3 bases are TGTGCCAGCAGCTTAGCCCTTGACAGGGGGCATAATTCACCCCTCCACTTT. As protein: CASSLALDRGHNSPLHF.

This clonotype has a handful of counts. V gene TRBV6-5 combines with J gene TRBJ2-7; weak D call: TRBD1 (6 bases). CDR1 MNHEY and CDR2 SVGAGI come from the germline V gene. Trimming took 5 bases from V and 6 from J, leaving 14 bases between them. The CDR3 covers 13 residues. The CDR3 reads CASSRGQFGEQYV. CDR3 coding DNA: TGTGCCAGCAGTCGAGGACAGTTTGGCGAGCAGTACGTC.